This T cell receptor beta chain was sequenced in a study of T cells in Graves' hyperthyroidism and ophthalmopathy. Study in general: Before any treatment, at initial diagnosis, peripheral blood was collected.

CDR3 length: 12 amino acids. From germline, CDR1 is MDHEN and CDR2 SYDVKM. Between the trimmed V and J ends, which lost 6 bases and 5 bases, there was a span of 8 bases. RNA transcripts provided the source from which TCR beta CDR3 regions were amplified. Carried out on the TCR CDR3, a first-round RT-PCR used the HTBI primer set. TCRdb reanalysed the multiplex PCR reads using MiXCR and keeps one entry per CDR3 protein. The sample has 700,000 or so distinct CDR3 sequences; around 17% are singletons. This clonotype was counted many times. Uncontrolled infection, other autoimmune disease, pregnancy or lactation barred patients from enrollment.

The sequencing sample was made of blood. The J gene is TRBJ2-1, the V gene TRBV28; possible D gene TRBD2, 5 bases. The sequence came from a man aged 18 to 35 with Graves' hyperthyroidism. The CDR3 nucleotides are TGTGCCAGCAGCCTGGAGGACAATGAGCAGTTCTTC. It encodes CASSLEDNEQFF.